These 6 T cell receptor beta chains originate from one sample sequenced in a study of T cell repertoires in cytomegalovirus infection. These receptors lack a known antigen. TCRdb itself ran the reads through MiXCR, one entry per CDR3 protein. The sample has 570,000 or so distinct CDR3 sequences, almost 40% seen once. The specimen was cultured PBMCs, collected from culture after CMV antigen stimulation. These receptors were collected from a human donor in good health (CMV status not recorded). Some clones in this sample may be carry-over from other donors' samples.

CDR3 nucleotide sequence: TGTGCCAGCAGCTTAACCCTCACCCCCGGGGAGCTGTTTTTT. It encodes CASSLTLTPGELFF. The chain has TRBV7-2 and TRBJ2-2; D unresolved. Germline lookup yields CDR1 SGHTA and CDR2 FQGNSA. This CDR3 spans 14 amino acids. V was pared by 2 bases and J by 6 bases, with 10 bases between.

This clonotype appeared many times. The V call is TRBV7-2, the J call TRBJ2-5, with 14 bases that match TRBD2. V shed 4 bases, J shed 5 bases, and the junction held 3 bases outside the gene matches. This CDR3 has 15 residues. Germline CDR1 reads SGHTA; CDR2 reads FQGNSA. The chain's CDR3 is CASSWGLAGVETQYF. The CDR3 bases are TGTGCCAGCAGCTGGGGACTAGCGGGAGTTGAGACCCAGTACTTC. The full variable domain, its missing parts supplied by reference TRBV7-2 and TRBJ2-5, is GAGVSQSPSNKVTEKGKDVELRCDPISGHTALYWYRQSLGQGLEFLIYFQGNSAPDKSGLPSDRFSAERTGGSVSTLTIQRTQQEDSAVYLCASSWGLAGVETQYFGPGTRLLVL.

In this sample, this clonotype turned up a few times. This chain uses TRBV27 with TRBJ2-7; 8 bases match TRBD1. With V trimmed by 7 bases and J by 3 bases, 14 bases remained unmatched. CDR1 MNHEY and CDR2 SMNVEV come from the germline V gene (reference sequence). This CDR3 spans 16 amino acids. DNA for the CDR3: TGTGCCAGCACCGCAACAGCGACAGGGGCCTACTACGAGCAGTACTTC. As protein: CASTATATGAYYEQYF.

This chain connects TRBV12-5 to TRBJ1-1; D is ambiguous. Trimming removed 1 base at V and 5 bases at J, with 5 bases between. Germline CDR1 LGHNT, CDR2 FRNRAP. The CDR3 covers 12 residues. The CDR3 region has the DNA TGTGCTAGTGGTTTGGCGGGGACTGAAGCTTTCTTT. Translation: CASGLAGTEAFF.

The chain uses TRBV7-2 and TRBJ1-5; D perhaps matches TRBD1 (5 bases). The germline V gene encodes CDR1 SGHTA and CDR2 FQGNSA. V dropped 1 base and J dropped 4 bases, with 8 bases sitting between them. This CDR3 is built from 14 residues. CDR3 in amino acids: CASSLGGRNQPQHF. The CDR3 DNA is TGTGCCAGCAGCTTAGGGGGACGGAATCAGCCCCAGCATTTT.

This clonotype occurred many times. This chain joins TRBV7-2 and TRBJ2-7; tentatively, D is TRBD1 or TRBD2 (5 bases each). The CDR3 is 15 amino acids. V was shortened by 5 bases and J by 3 bases, with 17 bases between the two germline ends. Germline CDR1 SGHTA, CDR2 FQGNSA. In DNA form, the CDR3 reads TGTGCCAGCAGCGAGGGGTCGGGACCGAGCTACGAGCAGTACTTC. Translating gives CASSEGSGPSYEQYF.